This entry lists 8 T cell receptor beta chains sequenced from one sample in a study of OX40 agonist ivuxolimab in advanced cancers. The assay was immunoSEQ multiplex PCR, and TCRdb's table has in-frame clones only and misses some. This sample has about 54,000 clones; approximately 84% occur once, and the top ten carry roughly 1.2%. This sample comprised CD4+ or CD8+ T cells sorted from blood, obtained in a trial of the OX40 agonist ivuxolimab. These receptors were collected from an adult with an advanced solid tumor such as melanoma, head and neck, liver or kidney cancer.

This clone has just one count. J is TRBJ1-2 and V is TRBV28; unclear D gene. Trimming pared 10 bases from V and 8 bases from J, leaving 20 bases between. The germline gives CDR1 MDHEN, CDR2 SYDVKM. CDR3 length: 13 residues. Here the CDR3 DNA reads TGTGCCACCTTAACCGTCATCTCCGACGGCTACACCTTC. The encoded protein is CATLTVISDGYTF.

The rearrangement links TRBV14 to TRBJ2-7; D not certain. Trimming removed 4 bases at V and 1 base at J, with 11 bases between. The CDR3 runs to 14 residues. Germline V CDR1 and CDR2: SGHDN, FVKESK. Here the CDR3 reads CASSPGPVSYEQYF. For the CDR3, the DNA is TGTGCCAGCAGCCCGGGCCCGGTTTCCTACGAGCAGTACTTC.

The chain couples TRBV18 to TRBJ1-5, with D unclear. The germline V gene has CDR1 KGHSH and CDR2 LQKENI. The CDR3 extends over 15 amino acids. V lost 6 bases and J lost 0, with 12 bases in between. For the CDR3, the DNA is TGTGCCAGCTCGTCCCCCAGTGGTAGCAATCAGCCCCAGCATTTT. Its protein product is CASSSPSGSNQPQHF.

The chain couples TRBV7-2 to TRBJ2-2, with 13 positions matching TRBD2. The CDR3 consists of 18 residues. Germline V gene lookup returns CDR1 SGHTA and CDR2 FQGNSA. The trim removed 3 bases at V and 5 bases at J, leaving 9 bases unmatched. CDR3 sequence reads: CASSLYILAGGPTGELFF. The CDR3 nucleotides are TGTGCCAGCAGCTTGTACATACTAGCGGGAGGGCCGACCGGGGAGCTGTTTTTT.

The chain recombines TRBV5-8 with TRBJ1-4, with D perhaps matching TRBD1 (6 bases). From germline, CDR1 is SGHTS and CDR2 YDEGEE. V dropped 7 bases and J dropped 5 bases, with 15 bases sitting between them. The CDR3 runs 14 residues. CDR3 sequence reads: CASGRGRGNEKLFF. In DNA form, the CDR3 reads TGTGCCAGCGGTCGTGGCAGGGGCAATGAAAAACTGTTTTTT.

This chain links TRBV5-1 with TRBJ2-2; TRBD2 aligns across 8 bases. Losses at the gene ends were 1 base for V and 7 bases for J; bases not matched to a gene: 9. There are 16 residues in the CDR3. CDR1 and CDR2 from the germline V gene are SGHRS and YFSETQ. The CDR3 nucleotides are TGCGCCAGCAGCTTGTCGACGGGAGGGGGGCACGGGGAGCTGTTTTTT. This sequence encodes CASSLSTGGGHGELFF. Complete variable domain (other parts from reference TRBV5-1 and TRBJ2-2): KAGVTQTPRYLIKTRGQQVTLSCSPISGHRSVSWYQQTPGQGLQFLFEYFSETQRNKGNFPGRFSGRQFSNSRSEMNVSTLELGDSALYLCASSLSTGGGHGELFFGEGSRLTVL.

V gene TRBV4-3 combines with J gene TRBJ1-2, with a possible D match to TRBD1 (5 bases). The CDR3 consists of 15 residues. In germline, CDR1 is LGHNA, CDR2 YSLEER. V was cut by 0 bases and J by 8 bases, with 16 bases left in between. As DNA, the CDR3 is TGCGCCAGCAGCCAAGATTCCAGCCAGGAGGGGGGCTACACCTTC. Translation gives CASSQDSSQEGGYTF.

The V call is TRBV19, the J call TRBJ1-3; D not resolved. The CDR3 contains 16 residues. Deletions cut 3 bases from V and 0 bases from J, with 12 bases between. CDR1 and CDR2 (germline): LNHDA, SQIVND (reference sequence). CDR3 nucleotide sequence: TGTGCCAGTAGTATCACGGCTACAAGCTCTGGAAACACCATATATTTT. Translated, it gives CASSITATSSGNTIYF.